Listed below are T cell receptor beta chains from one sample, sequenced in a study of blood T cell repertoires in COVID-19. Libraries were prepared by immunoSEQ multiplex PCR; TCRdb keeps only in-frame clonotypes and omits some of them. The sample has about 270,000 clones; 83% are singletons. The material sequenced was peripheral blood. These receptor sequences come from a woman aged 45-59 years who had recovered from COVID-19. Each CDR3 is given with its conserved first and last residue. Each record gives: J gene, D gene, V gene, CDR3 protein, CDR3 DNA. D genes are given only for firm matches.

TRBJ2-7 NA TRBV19 CASRGGYEQYF TGTGCCAGTAGAGGAGGATACGAGCAGTACTTC
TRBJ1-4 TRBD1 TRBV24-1 CATSDSPQAGGNEKLFF TGTGCCACCAGTGATTCCCCCCAGGCAGGGGGCAATGAAAAACTGTTTTTT
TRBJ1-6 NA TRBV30 CAWSVVASPLHF TGTGCCTGGAGTGTAGTGGCATCACCCCTCCACTTT
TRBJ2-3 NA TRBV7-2 CASSKGAAKGGSQYF TGTGCCAGCAGCAAGGGGGCGGCTAAAGGGGGGTCGCAGTATTTT
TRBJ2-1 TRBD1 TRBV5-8 CASSLRDRGYNEQFF TGTGCCAGCAGCTTGCGGGACAGGGGTTACAATGAGCAGTTCTTC
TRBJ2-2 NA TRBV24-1 CATSATANTGELFF TGTGCCACCAGTGCTACAGCGAACACCGGGGAGCTGTTTTTT
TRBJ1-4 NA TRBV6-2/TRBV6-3 CASSPVEEKLFF TGTGCCAGCAGTCCAGTGGAGGAAAAACTGTTTTTT
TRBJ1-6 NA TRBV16 CASSQFTNSVPLHF TGTGCCAGCAGCCAATTCACCAATTCAGTACCCCTCCACTTT
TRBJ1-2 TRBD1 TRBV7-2 CASSLAGTGGGYTF TGTGCCAGCAGCTTGGCCGGGACAGGGGGCGGCTACACCTTC
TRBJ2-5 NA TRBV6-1 CASSEIAGEWTQYF TGTGCCAGCAGTGAAATTGCAGGGGAGTGGACCCAGTACTTC
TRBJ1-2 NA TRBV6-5 CASSSPLDGDYGYTF TGTGCCAGCAGCTCTCCCCTCGACGGAGACTATGGCTACACCTTC
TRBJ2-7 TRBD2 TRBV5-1 CASSLGGLGIEQYF TGCGCCAGCAGCTTGGGGGGACTAGGAATCGAGCAGTACTTC
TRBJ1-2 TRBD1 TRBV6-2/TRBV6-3 CASSYPPGDRSTYGYTF TGTGCCAGCAGTTACCCGCCGGGGGACAGGTCGACCTATGGCTACACCTTC
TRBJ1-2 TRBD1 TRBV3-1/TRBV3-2 CASSLLGQVYGYTF TGTGCCAGCAGCCTATTGGGACAGGTCTATGGCTACACCTTC
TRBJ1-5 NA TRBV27 CASSLSIQSNQPQHF TGTGCCAGCAGTTTATCGATACAGAGCAATCAGCCCCAGCATTTT
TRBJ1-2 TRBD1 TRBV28 CASKKQGGSGYTF TGTGCCAGCAAGAAACAGGGGGGCTCTGGCTACACCTTC
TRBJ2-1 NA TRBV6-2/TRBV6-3 CASSYGAAGGNEQFF TGTGCCAGCAGTTACGGAGCCGCAGGGGGGAATGAGCAGTTCTTC
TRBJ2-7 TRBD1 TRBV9 CASSGGQANYEQYF TGTGCCAGCAGCGGCGGACAGGCGAACTACGAGCAGTACTTC
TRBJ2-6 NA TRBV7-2 CASSLAGANVLTF TGTGCCAGCAGCTTGGCCGGGGCCAACGTCCTGACTTTC
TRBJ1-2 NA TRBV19 CASSEDYGYTF TGTGCCAGTTCTGAGGACTATGGCTACACCTTC